The rows below give T cell receptor beta chains drawn from one sample of a study of T cells after yellow fever vaccination. MiXCR, run by TCRdb on the 5' RACE reads, gives a single entry per CDR3 protein. In the table there are under 550,000 distinct CDR3 sequences, less than 25% of which are singletons. This specimen was PBMCs, taken roughly 20 days after the first yellow fever vaccination. The origin of the receptors is a man aged 18 to 30 who received the YFV17D yellow fever vaccine. The CDR3 runs from the conserved cysteine through the conserved F or W. D genes are given only for firm matches. Size tells how often a clone was seen (once, few, many) or the class of an expanded clone, and some rows leave it out.

CASSPVGHTQYF,TGCGCCAGCAGCCCTGTGGGGCATACGCAGTATTTT,TRBV5-1,TRBJ2-3,few,NA
CASSQSTGANYGYTF,TGCGCCAGCAGCCAATCGACAGGGGCAAACTATGGCTACACCTTC,TRBV4-3,TRBJ1-2,NA,TRBD1
CASSRRGGTTDTQYF,TGTGCCAGCAGCCGTAGGGGGGGAACCACAGATACGCAGTATTTT,TRBV7-2,TRBJ2-3,NA,NA
CAISDRGIQETQYF,TGTGCCATCAGTGACAGAGGGATACAAGAGACCCAGTACTTC,TRBV10-3,TRBJ2-5,NA,NA
CASSSSISGANVLTF,TGTGCCAGCAGCTCCAGTATCTCTGGGGCCAACGTCCTGACTTTC,TRBV16,TRBJ2-6,few,NA
CASSHRDKYQPQHF,TGTGCCAGCAGTCACCGGGACAAGTATCAGCCCCAGCATTTT,TRBV6-2/TRBV6-3,TRBJ1-5,NA,NA
CASSQPRSGTNTEAFF,TGCGCCAGCAGCCAACCCCGATCCGGGACGAACACTGAAGCTTTCTTT,TRBV4-1,TRBJ1-1,NA,NA
CASASGGPAYEQYF,TGTGCCAGCGCCTCCGGGGGCCCCGCCTACGAGCAGTACTTC,TRBV11-2,TRBJ2-7,many,NA
CASSTQTGFYGYTF,TGTGCCAGCAGCACCCAGACAGGGTTCTATGGCTACACCTTC,TRBV5-4,TRBJ1-2,few,TRBD1
CASSPHVGGLADTQYF,TGCGCCAGCAGCCCCCATGTGGGGGGTCTCGCAGATACGCAGTATTTT,TRBV4-1,TRBJ2-3,NA,NA
CSVDDGRPEAFF,TGCAGCGTTGACGACGGGAGGCCTGAAGCTTTCTTT,TRBV29-1,TRBJ1-1,many,NA
CASSGDYRAEQYF,TGTGCCAGCAGTGGAGATTACAGGGCCGAGCAGTACTTC,TRBV25-1,TRBJ2-7,NA,NA
CSAGGATNEKLFF,TGCAGTGCGGGAGGGGCAACTAATGAAAAACTGTTTTTT,TRBV29-1,TRBJ1-4,NA,NA
CASSQGASGSLAKNIQYF,TGCGCCAGCAGCCAAGGGGCTAGCGGGTCGCTAGCCAAAAACATTCAGTACTTC,TRBV4-1,TRBJ2-4,NA,TRBD2
CASCPPNQPQHF,TGTGCCAGCTGTCCGCCGAATCAGCCCCAGCATTTT,TRBV6-6,TRBJ1-5,few,NA
CASRPQGGNTEAFF,TGCGCCAGCAGACCACAGGGGGGGAACACTGAAGCTTTCTTT,TRBV5-1,TRBJ1-1,few,TRBD1
CASSLPLAGVTGELFF,TGTGCCAGCAGCTTACCTCTAGCGGGAGTCACCGGGGAGCTGTTTTTT,TRBV5-6,TRBJ2-2,few,TRBD2
CASRDRAAGNTIYF,TGTGCCAGCAGAGACAGGGCTGCGGGAAACACCATATATTTT,TRBV12-3/TRBV12-4,TRBJ1-3,NA,TRBD1
CASTLDISSTDTQYF,TGCGCCAGCACCCTGGACATAAGTAGCACAGATACGCAGTATTTT,TRBV5-1,TRBJ2-3,few,NA
CASSPTRGQGYGYTF,TGTGCCAGCTCACCTACACGGGGACAGGGATATGGCTACACCTTC,TRBV18,TRBJ1-2,few,TRBD1
CASSYSSGHVNTEAFF,TGTGCCAGCAGTTACTCGTCCGGACACGTGAACACTGAAGCTTTCTTT,TRBV6-5,TRBJ1-1,few,NA
CATSRDRDSNYGYTF,TGTGCCACCAGCAGAGATCGGGACAGCAACTATGGCTACACCTTC,TRBV15,TRBJ1-2,NA,TRBD1
CASSQGGGLAFF,TGCGCCAGCAGCCAAGGGGGAGGGCTAGCTTTCTTT,TRBV4-1,TRBJ1-1,NA,NA
CASSYSFGTGYGANVLTF,TGTGCCAGCAGTTACTCGTTTGGGACAGGCTACGGGGCCAACGTCCTGACTTTC,TRBV6-5,TRBJ2-6,NA,TRBD1
CASSQGPRGRLTGELFF,TGTGCCAGCAGCCAAGGCCCGCGGGGGAGGCTCACCGGGGAGCTGTTTTTT,TRBV14,TRBJ2-2,many,TRBD2
CASSGRAHNEQFF,TGTGCCAGCAGCGGTCGGGCACACAATGAGCAGTTCTTC,TRBV6-2/TRBV6-3,TRBJ2-1,few,NA
CASSQRLGGTYNEQFF,TGCGCCAGCAGCCAGAGGTTGGGGGGTACCTACAATGAGCAGTTCTTC,TRBV4-1,TRBJ2-1,NA,NA
CASSQNGQGQETQYF,TGCGCCAGCAGCCAAAACGGCCAGGGTCAAGAGACCCAGTACTTC,TRBV4-1,TRBJ2-5,NA,NA
CAISLDTNTEAFF,TGTGCCATCAGCCTGGACACGAACACTGAAGCTTTCTTT,TRBV10-3,TRBJ1-1,few,NA